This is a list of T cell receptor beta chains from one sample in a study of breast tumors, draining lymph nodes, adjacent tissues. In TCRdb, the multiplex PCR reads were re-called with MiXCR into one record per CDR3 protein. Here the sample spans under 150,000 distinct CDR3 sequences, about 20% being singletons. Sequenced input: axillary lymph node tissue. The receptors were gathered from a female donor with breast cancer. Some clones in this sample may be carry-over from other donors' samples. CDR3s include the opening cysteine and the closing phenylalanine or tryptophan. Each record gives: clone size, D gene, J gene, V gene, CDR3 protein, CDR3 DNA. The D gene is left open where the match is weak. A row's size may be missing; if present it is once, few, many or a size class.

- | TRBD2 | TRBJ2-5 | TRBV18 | CASSRGLAGSVETPYF | TGTGCCAGCTCACGGGGACTAGCGGGAAGTGTGGAGACCCCGTACTTC
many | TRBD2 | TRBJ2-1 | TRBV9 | CASSVGWGLAGVLNEQFF | TGTGCCAGCAGCGTAGGATGGGGACTAGCGGGAGTTTTGAATGAGCAGTTCTTC
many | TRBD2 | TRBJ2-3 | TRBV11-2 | CASSLLGTSLYTQYF | TGTGCCAGCAGCTTACTCGGGACTAGCTTATATACGCAGTATTTT
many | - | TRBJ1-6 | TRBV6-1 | CASSERGGGNSPLHF | TGTGCCAGCAGTGAACGGGGAGGCGGGAATTCACCCCTCCACTTT
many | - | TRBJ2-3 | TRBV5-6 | CASGARGSTDTQYF | TGTGCCAGCGGAGCCAGGGGAAGCACAGATACGCAGTATTTT
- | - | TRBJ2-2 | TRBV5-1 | CASSEGATGELFF | TGCGCCAGCAGCGAAGGGGCCACCGGGGAGCTGTTTTTT
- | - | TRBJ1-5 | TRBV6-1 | CASGRGRVVNQPQHF | TGTGCCAGCGGGAGGGGGAGGGTCGTCAATCAGCCCCAGCATTTT
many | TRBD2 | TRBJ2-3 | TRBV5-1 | CASSTGLADTQYF | TGCGCCAGCAGCACGGGACTAGCAGATACGCAGTATTTT
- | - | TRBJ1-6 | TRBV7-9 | CAGSGGGARGNSPLHF | TGTGCCGGCAGCGGGGGGGGGGCTCGTGGTAATTCACCCCTCCACTTT
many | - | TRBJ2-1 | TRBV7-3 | CASSLIAGHLHNEQFF | TGTGCCAGCAGCTTAATTGCGGGGCACCTCCACAATGAGCAGTTCTTC
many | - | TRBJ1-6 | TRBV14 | CASSLETGNSPLHF | TGTGCCAGCAGCCTCGAAACTGGCAATTCACCCCTCCACTTT
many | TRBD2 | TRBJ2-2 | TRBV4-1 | CASSREGGGGTGELFF | TGCGCCAGCAGCCGGGAAGGCGGGGGAGGGACCGGGGAGCTGTTTTTT
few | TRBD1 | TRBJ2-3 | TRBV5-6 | CASSLSTGGLDTQYF | TGTGCCAGCAGCTTGTCGACAGGGGGCTTAGATACGCAGTATTTT
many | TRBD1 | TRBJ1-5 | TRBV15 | CATSNGGQGLGQPQHF | TGTGCCACCAGCAATGGGGGACAGGGGTTGGGCCAGCCCCAGCATTTT
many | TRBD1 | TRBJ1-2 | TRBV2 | CASIPGTGGGYTF | TGTGCCAGCATCCCCGGGACAGGGGGTGGCTACACCTTC
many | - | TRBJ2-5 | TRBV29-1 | CSVAGHAGETQYF | TGCAGCGTCGCGGGGCATGCAGGGGAGACCCAGTACTTC
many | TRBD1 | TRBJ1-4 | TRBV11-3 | CASSLGVDRNEKLFF | TGTGCCAGCAGCTTAGGGGTGGACAGGAATGAAAAACTGTTTTTT
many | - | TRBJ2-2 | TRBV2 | CASSPWGESGELFF | TGTGCCAGCAGCCCTTGGGGGGAGTCCGGGGAGCTGTTTTTT
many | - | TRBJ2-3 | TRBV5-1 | CASSTPAGSTDTQYF | TGCGCCAGCAGCACACCCGCCGGGAGCACAGATACGCAGTATTTT
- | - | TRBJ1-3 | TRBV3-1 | CASSQAAYQVSGNTIYF | TGTGCCAGCAGCCAGGCGGCATACCAGGTCTCTGGAAACACCATATATTTT
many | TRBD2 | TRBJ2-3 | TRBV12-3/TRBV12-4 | CASSRSSGGTDTQYF | TGTGCCAGCAGCCGTTCTAGCGGAGGCACAGATACGCAGTATTTT
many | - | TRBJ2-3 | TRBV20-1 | CSARVPGLGADTQYF | TGCAGTGCTAGAGTCCCGGGCCTAGGGGCAGATACGCAGTATTTT
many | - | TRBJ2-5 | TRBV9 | CASNKGGQETQYF | TGTGCCAGCAACAAAGGCGGACAAGAGACCCAGTACTTC
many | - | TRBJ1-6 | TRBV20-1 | CSATPYRVHSSPLHF | TGCAGTGCTACCCCATACAGGGTCCATAGTTCACCCCTCCACTTT
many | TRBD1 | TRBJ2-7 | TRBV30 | CAWSQDRGAYEQYF | TGTGCCTGGAGTCAGGACAGGGGGGCCTACGAGCAGTACTTC
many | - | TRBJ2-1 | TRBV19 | CASSKTSDPNEQFF | TGTGCCAGTAGTAAAACCTCGGACCCAAATGAGCAGTTCTTC
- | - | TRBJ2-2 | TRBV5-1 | CASSLGAGELLF | TGCGCCAGCAGCTTGGGGGCCGGGGAGCTGCTTTTT
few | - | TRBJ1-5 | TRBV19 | CASRESRVSNQPQHF | TGTGCCAGTAGGGAAAGTAGAGTTAGCAATCAGCCCCAGCATTTT
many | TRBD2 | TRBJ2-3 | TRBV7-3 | CASSLTSGANSDTQYF | TGTGCCAGCAGCTTAACTAGCGGGGCGAACTCAGATACGCAGTATTTT
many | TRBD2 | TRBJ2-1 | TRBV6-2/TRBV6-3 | CASSPWTSGSNEQFF | TGTGCCAGCAGTCCGTGGACTAGCGGGAGTAATGAGCAGTTCTTC
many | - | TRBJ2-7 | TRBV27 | CASSVTWQGRTGQYF | TGTGCCAGCAGCGTCACGTGGCAGGGGAGGACGGGGCAGTACTTC
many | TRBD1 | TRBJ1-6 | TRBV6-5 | CASSYRGLISPLHF | TGTGCCAGCAGTTATAGGGGGCTCATTTCACCCCTCCACTTT
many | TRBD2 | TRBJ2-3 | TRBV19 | CASSISSSGSGTDTQYF | TGTGCCAGTAGTATTTCATCTAGCGGGAGTGGTACAGATACGCAGTATTTT
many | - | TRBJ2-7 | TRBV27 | CASSTANYEQYF | TGTGCCAGCAGTACTGCCAACTACGAGCAGTACTTC
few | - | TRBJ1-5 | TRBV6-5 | CASSYSWEAGSNQPQHF | TGTGCCAGCAGTTACTCGTGGGAAGCGGGGAGCAATCAGCCCCAGCATTTT
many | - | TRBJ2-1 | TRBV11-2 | CASSKTGRHEQFF | TGTGCCAGCAGTAAAACAGGGAGGCATGAGCAGTTCTTC
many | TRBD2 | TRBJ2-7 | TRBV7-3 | CASSLAGGEQYF | TGTGCCAGCAGCTTAGCGGGAGGTGAGCAGTACTTC
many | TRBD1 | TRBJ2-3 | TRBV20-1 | CSARDGQGAGDTQYF | TGCAGTGCTAGAGATGGGCAGGGGGCAGGAGATACGCAGTATTTT
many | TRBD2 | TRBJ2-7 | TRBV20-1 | CSARDLAGGFYEQYF | TGCAGTGCCCGGGACCTAGCGGGAGGGTTTTACGAGCAGTACTTC
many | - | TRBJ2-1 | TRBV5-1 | CASSRSGVSSYNEQFF | TGCGCCAGCAGCCGGAGCGGTGTGAGCTCCTACAATGAGCAGTTCTTC
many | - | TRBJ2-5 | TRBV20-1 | CSARAPEETQYF | TGCAGTGCTAGAGCGCCTGAAGAGACCCAGTACTTC
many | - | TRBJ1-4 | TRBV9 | CASSPSPQDNEKLFF | TGTGCCAGCAGCCCCAGCCCCCAGGATAATGAAAAACTGTTTTTT
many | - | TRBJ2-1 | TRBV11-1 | CASSLHTSRGYNEQFF | TGTGCCAGCAGCTTACATACTTCTCGGGGTTATAATGAGCAGTTCTTC
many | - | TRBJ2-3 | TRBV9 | CASSFRDLLDTQYF | TGTGCCAGCAGCTTCAGGGACTTACTAGATACGCAGTATTTT
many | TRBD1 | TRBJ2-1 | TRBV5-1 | CASSPLTGGVEQFF | TGCGCCAGCAGCCCACTCACAGGGGGCGTCGAGCAGTTCTTC
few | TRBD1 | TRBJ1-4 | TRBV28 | CASSRRGATNEKLFF | TGTGCCAGCAGTCGCAGGGGGGCAACTAATGAAAAACTGTTTTTT
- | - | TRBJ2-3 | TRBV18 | CASSPQRTDTQYF | TGTGCCAGCTCACCACAAAGGACAGATACGCAGTATTTT
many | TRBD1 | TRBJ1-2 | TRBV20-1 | CSAYGQGRVGYTF | TGCAGTGCCTATGGACAGGGGAGAGTAGGCTACACCTTC
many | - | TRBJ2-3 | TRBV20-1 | CSARPPGAGSDMQYF | TGCAGTGCTAGACCCCCAGGGGCGGGATCAGATATGCAGTATTTT